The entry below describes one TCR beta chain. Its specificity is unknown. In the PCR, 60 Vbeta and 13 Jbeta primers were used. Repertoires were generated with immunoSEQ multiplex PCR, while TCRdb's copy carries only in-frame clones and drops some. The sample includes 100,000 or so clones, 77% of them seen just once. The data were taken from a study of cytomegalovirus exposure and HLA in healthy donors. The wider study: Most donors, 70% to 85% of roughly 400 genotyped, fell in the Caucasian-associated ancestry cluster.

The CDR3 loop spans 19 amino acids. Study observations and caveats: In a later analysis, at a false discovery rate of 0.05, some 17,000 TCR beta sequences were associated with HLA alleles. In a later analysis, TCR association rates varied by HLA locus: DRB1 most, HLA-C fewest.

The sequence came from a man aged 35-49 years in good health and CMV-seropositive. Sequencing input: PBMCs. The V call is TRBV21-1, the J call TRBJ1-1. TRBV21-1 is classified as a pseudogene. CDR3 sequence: CASSKAGAGGYGIRTEAFF. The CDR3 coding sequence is TGTGCCAGCAGCAAAGCGGGGGCGGGGGGTTACGGTATTAGGACTGAAGCTTTCTTT.